This entry lists 13 T cell receptor beta chains sequenced from one sample in a study of T-cell reconstitution after alpha-beta-depleted transplantation in children. It was with unique molecular identifiers that the TCRbeta library was prepared. A single record per CDR3 protein comes from TCRdb applying MiXCR to the PCR reads. The data contain 350,000 to 450,000 distinct CDR3 sequences, 20% of them singletons. The sample in question was PBMCs from the stem cell graft donor, obtained from the stem cell graft. These receptors were taken from a human donor who donated a stem cell graft to a child with acute myeloid leukemia.

This clonotype was observed many times. The rearrangement links TRBV12-3 or TRBV12-4 to TRBJ2-7; the match to TRBD2 covers 7 bases. This CDR3 comprises 13 residues. Losses at the gene ends were 3 bases for V and 3 bases for J; bases not matched to a gene: 2. The CDR3 region is CASSLGGGYEQYF. As DNA, the CDR3 is TGTGCCAGCAGTTTGGGCGGGGGCTACGAGCAGTACTTC.

This chain joins TRBV11-2 and TRBJ2-1; tentatively, D is TRBD2 (5 bases). This CDR3 region has 13 residues. The germline V and J ends were trimmed by 5 bases and 9 bases, with 14 bases remaining between them. Germline values: CDR1 SGHAT, CDR2 FQNNGV. The DNA for the CDR3 is TGTGCCAGCAGCCAGTGGGAAGCGGCTGAGCAGTTCTTC. Its protein product is CASSQWEAAEQFF.

The rearrangement links TRBV5-1 to TRBJ2-1; 7 bases match TRBD2. Germline values: CDR1 SGHRS, CDR2 YFSETQ. This CDR3 comprises 15 residues. The V segment lost 4 bases and the J segment 1 base; nucleotides outside the gene matches: 5. The CDR3 spells CASSLGEGSYNEQFF. The CDR3 nucleotides are TGCGCCAGCAGCCTCGGGGAGGGGTCCTACAATGAGCAGTTCTTC.

The CDR3 sequence: CASARFSPSGTDTQYF. The CDR3 DNA sequence: TGTGCCAGCGCCCGTTTTTCGCCTAGCGGCACAGATACGCAGTATTTT. The chain couples TRBV5-6 to TRBJ2-3; maybe TRBD2 (6 bases). Trimming left V 7 bases short and J 1 base short, with 19 bases between. The germline gives CDR1 SGHDT, CDR2 YYEEEE. CDR3 length equals 16 residues.

The genes are TRBV7-6 and TRBJ2-3, with no clear D. Trimming stripped 5 bases from V and 10 bases from J, with 19 bases between. Germline lookup yields CDR1 SGHVS and CDR2 FNYEAQ. The CDR3 runs 14 residues. The CDR3 nucleotides are TGTGCCAGCAGCCCCAGCGACTCAACGTCGGCGCAGTATTTT. Translating it yields CASSPSDSTSAQYF.

The chain combines TRBV20-1 with TRBJ2-4; D may be TRBD2 (6 bases). The length of the CDR3 is 14 residues. The ends were cut back, 5 bases at V and 8 bases at J, with 19 bases in the middle. Looked up from germline, CDR1 is DFQATT and CDR2 is SNEGSKA (reference sequence). CDR3 amino acids: CSARLGTPRDIQYF. DNA for the CDR3: TGCAGTGCTCGCCTGGGGACTCCTCGCGACATTCAGTACTTC.

The V call is TRBV3-1, the J call TRBJ2-1; a weak D match, TRBD1 (6 bases). Germline V CDR1 and CDR2: LGHDT, YNNKEL (reference sequence). Between the trimmed V and J ends, which lost 6 bases and 8 bases, there was a span of 17 bases. The CDR3 loop spans 14 amino acids. In DNA form, the CDR3 reads TGTGCCAGCAGTCTTTCACAGGGTGGCGATGAGCAGTTCTTC. It specifies CASSLSQGGDEQFF.

V is TRBV12-3 or TRBV12-4 and J is TRBJ1-1, with 9 positions matching TRBD1. V trimming: 10 bases; J trimming: 0 bases; junction bases outside the gene matches: 3. The CDR3 runs to 13 residues. CDR3 nucleotide sequence: TGTGCCACAGGGACAGGGATGAACACTGAAGCTTTCTTT. Residues: CATGTGMNTEAFF.

This clonotype was observed a few times. This chain uses TRBV20-1 with TRBJ2-3; 8 nucleotides align to TRBD2. With V trimmed by 5 bases and J by 3 bases, 10 bases remained unmatched. This CDR3 has 15 amino acids. Germline V gene lookup returns CDR1 DFQATT and CDR2 SNEGSKA (reference sequence). CDR3 loop: CSAGSGRGRTDTQYF. The DNA for the CDR3 is TGCAGTGCTGGGAGCGGGAGAGGGAGGACAGATACGCAGTATTTT.

The CDR3 nucleotides read TGTGCCAGCAGTTCCGGGACAGGGGCACCGATGGAGCTGTTTTTT. Its protein product is CASSSGTGAPMELFF. This sequence joins TRBV27 and TRBJ2-2, with TRBD1 matching over 10 bases. This CDR3 region has 15 residues. Per germline, CDR1 MNHEY and CDR2 SMNVEV (reference sequence). With V trimmed by 4 bases and J by 10 bases, 9 bases remained unmatched.

This clonotype was observed at least ten times. The V and J genes are TRBV2 and TRBJ2-2; D perhaps matches TRBD2 (5 bases). The CDR3 contains 16 residues. Germline CDR1 reads SNHLY; CDR2 reads FYNNEI. V was shortened by 1 base and J by 7 bases, with 16 bases between the two germline ends. CDR3 coding DNA: TGTGCCAGCAGTGAAGTGGGGATGGGCCGGGACGGGGAGCTGTTTTTT. This encodes CASSEVGMGRDGELFF.

This chain uses TRBV7-9 with TRBJ2-1; the D gene is possibly TRBD2 (6 bases). The CDR3 consists of 17 residues. V was clipped by 4 bases and J by 0 bases, with 16 bases between them. CDR1 SEHNR and CDR2 FQNEAQ come from the germline V gene (reference sequence). The CDR3 protein is CASSSGPRGGSYNEQFF. In DNA form, the CDR3 reads TGTGCCAGCAGCTCCGGACCACGGGGAGGCTCCTACAATGAGCAGTTCTTC.

This clonotype came up a few times. The chain links TRBV7-9 to TRBJ2-2; 12 bases agree with TRBD2. Germline lookup yields CDR1 SEHNR and CDR2 FQNEAQ (reference sequence). Germline trimming cut 8 bases from V and 7 bases from J; bases unmatched to any gene: 5. The CDR3 has 14 residues. The DNA of the CDR3 is TGTGCCAGCCGACTAGCGGGAGAGTACGGGGAGCTGTTTTTT. It codes for CASRLAGEYGELFF. The whole variable domain, remainder taken from reference TRBV7-9 and TRBJ2-2, is DTGVSQNPRHKITKRGQNVTFRCDPISEHNRLYWYRQTLGQGPEFLTYFQNEAQLEKSRLLSDRFSAERPKGSFSTLEIQRTEQGDSAMYLCASRLAGEYGELFFGEGSRLTVL.